This record concerns one TCR beta chain sequence. Its antigen is as yet unknown. This specimen belongs to a study of T cell responses to AZD1222 COVID-19 vaccine. Whole-study findings and limits: Seropositivity was recorded at baseline in only 5 or 6 AZD1222 recipients. Donors in the cohort were predominantly white British and more often female, and clonal diversity was possibly underestimated. All repertoire sampling was performed exclusively after the peak T cell response. Across spike, vaccine-associated CD4 TCRs were found, dominant at 160-218 and 743-854.

Sequencing used immunoSEQ multiplex PCR; TCRdb keeps in-frame clones, though not all of them. Of some 100,000 clones in the sample, 65% to 90% are singletons; the top ten hold roughly 10%. V was pared by 3 bases and J by 0 bases, with 11 bases between. The CDR3 has 15 amino acids. Germline V gives CDR1 LNHNV, CDR2 YYDKDF (reference sequence). Sequencing was performed on peripheral blood, taken on day 0 of AZD1222 vaccination. The chain is built from TRBV15 and TRBJ1-1; D gene unclear. This clonotype was obtained from an adult in good health. CDR3 protein: CATSRDQVMNTEAFF. In DNA form, the CDR3 reads TGTGCCACCAGCAGGGATCAGGTTATGAACACTGAAGCTTTCTTT.